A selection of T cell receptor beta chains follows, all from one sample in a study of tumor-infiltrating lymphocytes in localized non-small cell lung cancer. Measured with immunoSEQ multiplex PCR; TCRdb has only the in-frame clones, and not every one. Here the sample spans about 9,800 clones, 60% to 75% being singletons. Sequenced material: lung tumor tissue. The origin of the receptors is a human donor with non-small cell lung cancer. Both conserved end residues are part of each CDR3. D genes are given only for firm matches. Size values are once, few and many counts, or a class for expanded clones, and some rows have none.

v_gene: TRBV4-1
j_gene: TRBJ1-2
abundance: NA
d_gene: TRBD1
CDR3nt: TGCGCCAGCAGCCTTCAAGGACAGGACCCCTTCTATGGCTACACCTTC
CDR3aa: CASSLQGQDPFYGYTF

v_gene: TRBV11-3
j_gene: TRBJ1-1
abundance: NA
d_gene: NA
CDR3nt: TGTGCCAGCAGCTTAAGGCTGATGAACACTGAAGCTTTCTTT
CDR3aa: CASSLRLMNTEAFF

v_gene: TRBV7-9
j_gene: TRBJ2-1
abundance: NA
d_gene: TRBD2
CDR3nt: TGTGCCAACAGCCCTTTTAGCGGGAGGTTGGATGAGCAGTTCTTC
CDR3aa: CANSPFSGRLDEQFF

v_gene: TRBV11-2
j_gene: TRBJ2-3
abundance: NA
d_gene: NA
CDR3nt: TGTGCCAGCAGTCCCCCGGGGACAGATACGCAGTATTTT
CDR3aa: CASSPPGTDTQYF

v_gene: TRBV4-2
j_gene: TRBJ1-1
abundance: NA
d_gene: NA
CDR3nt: TGTGCCAGCAGCCTCAAGAACACTGAAGCTTTCTTT
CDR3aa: CASSLKNTEAFF

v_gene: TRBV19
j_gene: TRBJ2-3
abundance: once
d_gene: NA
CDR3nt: TGTGCCAGTAGCGACTCTAACCGCTACACAGATACGCAGTATTTT
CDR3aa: CASSDSNRYTDTQYF

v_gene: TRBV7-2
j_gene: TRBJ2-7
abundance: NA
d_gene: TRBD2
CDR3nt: TGTGCCAGCAGCTTCCAGCGGGGGGACTACGAGCAGTACTTC
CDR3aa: CASSFQRGDYEQYF

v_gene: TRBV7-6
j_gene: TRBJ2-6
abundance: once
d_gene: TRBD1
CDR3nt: TGTGCCAGCAGCCCCACGTCTTACTCGGGACAGCGCTCTGGGGCCAACGTCCTGACTTTC
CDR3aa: CASSPTSYSGQRSGANVLTF

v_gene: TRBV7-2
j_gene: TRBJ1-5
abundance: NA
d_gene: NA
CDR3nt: TGTGCCAGCAGCTTACAAACCCTTGACAATCAGCCCCAGCATTTT
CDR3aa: CASSLQTLDNQPQHF

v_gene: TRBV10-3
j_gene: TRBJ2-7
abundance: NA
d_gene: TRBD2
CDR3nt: TGTGCCATCAGAAGAGGACTAGCGGGGGGAGAATACGAGCAGTACTTC
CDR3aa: CAIRRGLAGGEYEQYF

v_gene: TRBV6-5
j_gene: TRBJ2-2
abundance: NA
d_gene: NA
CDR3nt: TGTGCCAGCAGGGGACACAACACCGGGGAGCTGTTTTTT
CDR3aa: CASRGHNTGELFF

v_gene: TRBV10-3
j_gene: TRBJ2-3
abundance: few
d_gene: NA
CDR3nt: TGTGCCATCAGTGAGGGACAGATCACAGATACGCAGTATTTT
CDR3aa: CAISEGQITDTQYF

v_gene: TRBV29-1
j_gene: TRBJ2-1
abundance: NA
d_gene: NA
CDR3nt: TGCAGCCTCGGACTGTATAGCTCCTACAATGAGCAGTTCTTC
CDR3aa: CSLGLYSSYNEQFF

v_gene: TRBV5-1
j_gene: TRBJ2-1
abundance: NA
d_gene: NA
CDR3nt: TGCGCCAGCAGCTTGGCCACGGACGGTGAGCAGTTCTTC
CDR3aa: CASSLATDGEQFF

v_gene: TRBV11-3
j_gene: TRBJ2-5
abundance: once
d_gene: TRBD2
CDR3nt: TGTGCCAGCAGCTTAGTATCCGGACTAGCGGGGGGTGAGACCCAGTACTTC
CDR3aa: CASSLVSGLAGGETQYF

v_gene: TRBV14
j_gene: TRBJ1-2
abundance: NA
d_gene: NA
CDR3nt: TGTGCCAGCAGCCAGGACCGACCAGCTAACTATGGCTACACCTTC
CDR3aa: CASSQDRPANYGYTF

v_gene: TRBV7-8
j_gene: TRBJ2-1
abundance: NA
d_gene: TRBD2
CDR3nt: TGTGCCAGCTTGCGGGGGACCCTTCTACGCGATGAGCAGTTCTTC
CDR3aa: CASLRGTLLRDEQFF

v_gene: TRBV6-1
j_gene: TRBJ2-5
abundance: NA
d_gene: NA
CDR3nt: TGTGCCAGCAGCGAGGACTCGGCAGGGGAGACCCAGTACTTC
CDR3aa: CASSEDSAGETQYF

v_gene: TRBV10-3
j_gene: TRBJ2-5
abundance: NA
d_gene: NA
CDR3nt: TGTGCCATCAGTGAGGGGGGATCCACGTCGGAGACCCAGTACTTC
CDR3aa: CAISEGGSTSETQYF

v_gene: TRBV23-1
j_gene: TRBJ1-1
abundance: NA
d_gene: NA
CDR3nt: TGCGCCAGCAGTAAGGAAGCCGGGGCCCTAACCTCGAACACTGAAGCTTTCTTT
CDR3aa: CASSKEAGALTSNTEAFF

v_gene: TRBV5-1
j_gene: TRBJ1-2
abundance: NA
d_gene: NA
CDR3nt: TGCGCCAGCAGCTTGAACGGGGGCACGGACTACACCTTC
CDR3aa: CASSLNGGTDYTF

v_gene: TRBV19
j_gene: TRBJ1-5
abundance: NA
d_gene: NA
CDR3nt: TGTGCCAGTAGTATTCATGGGTCTTCTAGCAATCAGCCCCAGCATTTT
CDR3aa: CASSIHGSSSNQPQHF

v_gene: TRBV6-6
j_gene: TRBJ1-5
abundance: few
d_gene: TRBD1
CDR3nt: TGTGCCAGCTGGGACAGGGGGGGGAGTAGCAATCAGCCCCAGCATTTT
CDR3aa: CASWDRGGSSNQPQHF

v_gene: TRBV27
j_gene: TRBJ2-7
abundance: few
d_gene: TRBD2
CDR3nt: TGTGCCAGCAGTTTAAGAGGCGGGGGGGGGAGCTCCTACGAGCAGTACTTC
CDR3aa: CASSLRGGGGSSYEQYF

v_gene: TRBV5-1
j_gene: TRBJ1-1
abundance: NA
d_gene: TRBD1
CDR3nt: TGCGCCAGCAGCTTGGGGGGACAGATCACTGAAGCTTTCTTT
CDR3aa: CASSLGGQITEAFF

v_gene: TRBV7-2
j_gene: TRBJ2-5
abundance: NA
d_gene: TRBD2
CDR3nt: TGTGCCAGCAGCTCAAGACTAGCGGGGGCGACCCAGTACTTC
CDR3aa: CASSSRLAGATQYF

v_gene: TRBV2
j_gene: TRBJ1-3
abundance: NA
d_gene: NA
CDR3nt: TGTGCCAGCAGTTATCAGGACCCCAGGAGCTCTGGAAACACCATATATTTT
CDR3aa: CASSYQDPRSSGNTIYF

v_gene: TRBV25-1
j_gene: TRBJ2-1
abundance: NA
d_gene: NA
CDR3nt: TGTGCCAGCAGGGAGAACAATGAGCAGTTCTTC
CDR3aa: CASRENNEQFF